A selection of T cell receptor beta chains follows, all from one sample in a study of shared clonotypes between healthy human individuals. Profiled with immunoSEQ multiplex PCR; TCRdb holds only in-frame clones, not every one. The data hold about 2.1 million clones, with about 94% observed a single time. The specimen sequenced was naive CD8+ T cells from PBMCs. These receptor sequences come from a young man in good health. Some clones in this sample may be carry-over from other donors' samples. CDR3s include the opening cysteine and the closing phenylalanine or tryptophan. The order of the fields is D gene, V gene, J gene, clone size, CDR3 DNA, CDR3 protein. A D gene is named only where the DNA matches it firmly. Clone sizes are given selectively: once, few, many, or a class where the clone is expanded.

D gene: .; V gene: TRBV7-3; J gene: TRBJ2-2; clone size: .; CDR3 DNA: TGTGCCAGCCGAGAGGTTGGGGCCGGGGAGCTGTTTTTT; CDR3 protein: CASREVGAGELFF
D gene: TRBD2; V gene: TRBV28; J gene: TRBJ2-7; clone size: .; CDR3 DNA: TGTGCCAGCAGTTTTTACCGACTAGCGGGGCCAACCTACGAGCAGTACTTC; CDR3 protein: CASSFYRLAGPTYEQYF
D gene: .; V gene: TRBV11-2; J gene: TRBJ2-5; clone size: .; CDR3 DNA: TGTGCCAGCAGCTTACGGGGCCCCCTCCCCCAAGAGACCCAGTACTTC; CDR3 protein: CASSLRGPLPQETQYF
D gene: TRBD1; V gene: TRBV28; J gene: TRBJ1-4; clone size: .; CDR3 DNA: TGTGCCAGCAGTTTATGGAAAGGAGGGGGCGAAGAAAAACTGTTTTTT; CDR3 protein: CASSLWKGGGEEKLFF
D gene: .; V gene: TRBV11-2; J gene: TRBJ2-7; clone size: .; CDR3 DNA: TGTGCCAGCAGCTTAGGTTGGAGGGTGTACGAGCAGTACTTC; CDR3 protein: CASSLGWRVYEQYF
D gene: TRBD1; V gene: TRBV7-2; J gene: TRBJ1-3; clone size: .; CDR3 DNA: TGTGCCAGCAGCTTAACAGGGGCCCTTGGAAACACCATATATTTT; CDR3 protein: CASSLTGALGNTIYF
D gene: .; V gene: TRBV19; J gene: TRBJ1-1; clone size: .; CDR3 DNA: TGTGCCAGCTCCGGGACTATTAACACTGAAGCTTTCTTT; CDR3 protein: CASSGTINTEAFF
D gene: .; V gene: TRBV6-6; J gene: TRBJ1-1; clone size: once; CDR3 DNA: TGTGCCAGCAGTGTGGGACATGAAGCTTTCTTT; CDR3 protein: CASSVGHEAFF
D gene: .; V gene: TRBV5-6; J gene: TRBJ2-1; clone size: .; CDR3 DNA: TGTGCCAGCAGCTTGAGGTTCCCCTACAATGAGCAGTTCTTC; CDR3 protein: CASSLRFPYNEQFF
D gene: .; V gene: TRBV19; J gene: TRBJ2-1; clone size: .; CDR3 DNA: TGTGCCAGTAAAGATCCCAGGGGCGATGAGCAGTTCTTC; CDR3 protein: CASKDPRGDEQFF
D gene: .; V gene: TRBV2; J gene: TRBJ2-3; clone size: .; CDR3 DNA: TGTGCCAGCAGTGAATTGGACGGAGATTTCACAGATACGCAGTATTTT; CDR3 protein: CASSELDGDFTDTQYF
D gene: TRBD1; V gene: TRBV5-6; J gene: TRBJ2-1; clone size: .; CDR3 DNA: TGTGCCAGCAGGGGGACAGGGAGCTCCTACAATGAGCAGTTCTTC; CDR3 protein: CASRGTGSSYNEQFF
D gene: TRBD1; V gene: TRBV6-6; J gene: TRBJ1-3; clone size: .; CDR3 DNA: TGTGCCAGCAGTCCGGGACAGGGGACAAACACCATATATTTT; CDR3 protein: CASSPGQGTNTIYF
D gene: .; V gene: TRBV29-1; J gene: TRBJ2-7; clone size: once; CDR3 DNA: TGCAGCGTTAAAACCGCCTCCTACGAGCAGTACTTC; CDR3 protein: CSVKTASYEQYF
D gene: .; V gene: TRBV27; J gene: TRBJ2-7; clone size: .; CDR3 DNA: TGTGCCAGCAGTTTTAGAGAGGGGCTACGGGCCTACGAGCAGTACTTC; CDR3 protein: CASSFREGLRAYEQYF
D gene: .; V gene: TRBV5-4; J gene: TRBJ1-3; clone size: .; CDR3 DNA: TGTGCCAGCAGCTTGGGGGTTCACTCTGGAAACACCATATATTTT; CDR3 protein: CASSLGVHSGNTIYF
D gene: TRBD1; V gene: TRBV5-4; J gene: TRBJ2-5; clone size: once; CDR3 DNA: TGTGCCAGCAGCGTAAGGGACAGGGCGGGGGAGACCCAGTACTTC; CDR3 protein: CASSVRDRAGETQYF
D gene: .; V gene: TRBV4-1; J gene: TRBJ1-1; clone size: few; CDR3 DNA: TGCGCCAGCAGCCAAGATCGTTTCGGCGACACTGAAGCTTTCTTT; CDR3 protein: CASSQDRFGDTEAFF
D gene: TRBD2; V gene: TRBV18; J gene: TRBJ2-7; clone size: .; CDR3 DNA: TGTGCCAGCTCACTAGGGACTAGCGGACCGTTCAACGAGCAGTACTTC; CDR3 protein: CASSLGTSGPFNEQYF
D gene: .; V gene: TRBV27; J gene: TRBJ2-7; clone size: once; CDR3 DNA: TGTGCCAGCAGTTTGGGTCCTCGTTACGAGCAGTACTTC; CDR3 protein: CASSLGPRYEQYF
D gene: TRBD2; V gene: TRBV11-2; J gene: TRBJ2-1; clone size: .; CDR3 DNA: TGTGCCAGCAGCCTACTAGCGGGACCCAGTAATGAGCAGTTCTTC; CDR3 protein: CASSLLAGPSNEQFF
D gene: .; V gene: TRBV28; J gene: TRBJ2-7; clone size: .; CDR3 DNA: TGTGCCAGCAGTGAAAGGTACCCCTACTACGAGCAGTACTTC; CDR3 protein: CASSERYPYYEQYF
D gene: .; V gene: TRBV28; J gene: TRBJ1-1; clone size: .; CDR3 DNA: TGTGCCAGCTTGGCGGCGGGAGGTGGTGTGAACACTGAAGCTTTCTTT; CDR3 protein: CASLAAGGGVNTEAFF
D gene: .; V gene: TRBV11-2; J gene: TRBJ2-7; clone size: once; CDR3 DNA: TGTGCCAGCAGCTTAGCGGGCTCGAAGAGCTACGAGCAGTACTTC; CDR3 protein: CASSLAGSKSYEQYF
D gene: TRBD2; V gene: TRBV19; J gene: TRBJ2-3; clone size: .; CDR3 DNA: TGTGCCAGTAGTATAACGGGACTACTCACAGATACGCAGTATTTT; CDR3 protein: CASSITGLLTDTQYF